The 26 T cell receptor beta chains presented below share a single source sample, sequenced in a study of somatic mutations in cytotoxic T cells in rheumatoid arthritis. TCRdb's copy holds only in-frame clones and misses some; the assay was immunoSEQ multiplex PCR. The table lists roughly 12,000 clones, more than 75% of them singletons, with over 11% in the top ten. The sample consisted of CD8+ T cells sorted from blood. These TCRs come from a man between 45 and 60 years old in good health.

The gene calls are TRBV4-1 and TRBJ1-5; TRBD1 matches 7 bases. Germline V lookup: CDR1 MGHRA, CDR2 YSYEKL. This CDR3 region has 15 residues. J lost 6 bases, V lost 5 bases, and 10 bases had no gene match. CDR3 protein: CASSFRQGERQPQHF. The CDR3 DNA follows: TGCGCCAGCAGCTTTCGACAGGGAGAGCGTCAGCCCCAGCATTTT.

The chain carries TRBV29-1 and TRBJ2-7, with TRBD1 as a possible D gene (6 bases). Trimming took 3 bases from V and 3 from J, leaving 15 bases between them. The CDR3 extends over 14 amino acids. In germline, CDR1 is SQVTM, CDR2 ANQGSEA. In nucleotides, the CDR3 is TGCAGCGTTGAGGGTGGTGGACAGTACTACGAGCAGTACTTC. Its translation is CSVEGGGQYYEQYF.

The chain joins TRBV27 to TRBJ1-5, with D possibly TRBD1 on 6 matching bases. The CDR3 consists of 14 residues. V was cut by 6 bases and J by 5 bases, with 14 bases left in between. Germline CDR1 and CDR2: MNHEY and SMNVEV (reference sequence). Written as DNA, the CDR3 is TGTGCCAGCAGCTTACAGGGTATCGATCAGCCCCAGCATTTT. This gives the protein CASSLQGIDQPQHF.

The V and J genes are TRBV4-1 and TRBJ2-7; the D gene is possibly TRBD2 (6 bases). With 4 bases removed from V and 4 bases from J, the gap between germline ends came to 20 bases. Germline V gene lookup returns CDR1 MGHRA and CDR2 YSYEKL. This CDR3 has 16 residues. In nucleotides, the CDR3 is TGCGCCAGCAGCCCGTACCCCGGGAGCTCAAGTTACGAGCAGTACTTC. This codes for CASSPYPGSSSYEQYF.

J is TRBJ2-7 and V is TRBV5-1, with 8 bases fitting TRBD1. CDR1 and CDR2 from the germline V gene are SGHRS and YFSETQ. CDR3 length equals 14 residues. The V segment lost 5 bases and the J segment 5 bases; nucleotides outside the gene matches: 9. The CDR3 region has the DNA TGCGCCAGCAGTCAGACAGGGGTGGTCCACGAGCAGTACTTC. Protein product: CASSQTGVVHEQYF. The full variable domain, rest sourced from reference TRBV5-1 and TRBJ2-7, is KAGVTQTPRYLIKTRGQQVTLSCSPISGHRSVSWYQQTPGQGLQFLFEYFSETQRNKGNFPGRFSGRQFSNSRSEMNVSTLELGDSALYLCASSQTGVVHEQYFGPGTRLTVT.

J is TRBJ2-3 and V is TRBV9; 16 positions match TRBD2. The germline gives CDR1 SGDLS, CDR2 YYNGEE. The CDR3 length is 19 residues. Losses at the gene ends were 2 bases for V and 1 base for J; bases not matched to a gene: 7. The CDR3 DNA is TGTGCCAGCAGCGTGAGGGGACTAGCGGGAGGGTCGGGCACAGATACGCAGTATTTT. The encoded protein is CASSVRGLAGGSGTDTQYF. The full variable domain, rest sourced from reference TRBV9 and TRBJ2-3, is DSGVTQTPKHLITATGQRVTLRCSPRSGDLSVYWYQQSLDQGLQFLIQYYNGEERAKGNILERFSAQQFPDLHSELNLSSLELGDSALYFCASSVRGLAGGSGTDTQYFGPGTRLTVL.

The CDR3 DNA is TGCGCCAGCAGCCAAGATTCCAGCGAGGGGTCGTACACTGAAGCTTTCTTT. Its translation: CASSQDSSEGSYTEAFF. This chain uses TRBV4-1 with TRBJ1-1, with D perhaps matching TRBD1 (5 bases). CDR1 MGHRA and CDR2 YSYEKL come from the germline V gene. The V gene lost 0 bases and the J gene lost 3 bases, with 17 bases spanning the gap. The CDR3 spans 17 residues.

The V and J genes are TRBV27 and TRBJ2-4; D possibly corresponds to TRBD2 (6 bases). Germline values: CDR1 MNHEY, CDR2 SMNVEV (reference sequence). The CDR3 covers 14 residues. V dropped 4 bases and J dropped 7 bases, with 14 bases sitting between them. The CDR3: CASSWGGVGNIQYF. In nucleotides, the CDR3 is TGTGCCAGCAGTTGGGGCGGGGTGGGTAACATTCAGTACTTC.

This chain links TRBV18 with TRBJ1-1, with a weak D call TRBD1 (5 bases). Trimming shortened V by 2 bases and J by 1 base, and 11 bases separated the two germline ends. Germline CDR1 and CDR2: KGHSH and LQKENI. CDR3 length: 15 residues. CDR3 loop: CASSPSGRTNTEAFF. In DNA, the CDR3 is TGTGCCAGCTCACCATCGGGACGGACGAACACTGAAGCTTTCTTT.

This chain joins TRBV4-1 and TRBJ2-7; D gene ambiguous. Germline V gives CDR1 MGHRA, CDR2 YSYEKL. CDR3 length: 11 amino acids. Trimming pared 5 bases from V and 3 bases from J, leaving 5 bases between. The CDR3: CASSLGYEQYF. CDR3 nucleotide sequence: TGCGCCAGCAGCTTGGGCTACGAGCAGTACTTC.

CDR3 DNA: TGTGCCAGCAGCCAAGATCCCCCTGGCCAACCTCAGGGTACGCAGTATTTT. Protein sequence: CASSQDPPGQPQGTQYF. The chain joins TRBV4-2 to TRBJ2-3; D perhaps matches TRBD1 (5 bases). Germline-derived CDR1 and CDR2 are LGHNA and YNFKEQ. CDR3 size: 17 residues. Trimming stripped 0 bases from V and 8 bases from J, with 21 bases between.

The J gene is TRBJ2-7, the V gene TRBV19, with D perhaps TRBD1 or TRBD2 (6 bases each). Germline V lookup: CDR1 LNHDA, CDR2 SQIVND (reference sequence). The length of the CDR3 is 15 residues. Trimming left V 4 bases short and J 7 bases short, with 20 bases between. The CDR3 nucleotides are TGTGCCAGTAGTACCTACGGGACACTAGCCTCTGAGCAGTACTTC. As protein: CASSTYGTLASEQYF.

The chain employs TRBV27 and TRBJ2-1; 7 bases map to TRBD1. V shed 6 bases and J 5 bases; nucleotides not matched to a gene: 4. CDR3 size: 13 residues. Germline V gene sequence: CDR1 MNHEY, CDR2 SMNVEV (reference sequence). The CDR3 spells CASSLGTDNEQFF. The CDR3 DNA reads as TGTGCCAGCAGCCTTGGGACAGACAATGAGCAGTTCTTC.

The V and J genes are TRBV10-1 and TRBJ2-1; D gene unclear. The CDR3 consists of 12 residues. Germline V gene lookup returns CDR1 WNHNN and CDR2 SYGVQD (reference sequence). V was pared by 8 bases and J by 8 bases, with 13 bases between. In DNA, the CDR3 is TGCGCCAGCTGCCCAGGTCGCGATGAGCAGTTCTTC. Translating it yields CASCPGRDEQFF.

CDR3 region: CASSYSRVTGELFF. DNA for the CDR3: TGTGCCAGCAGTTACTCCCGGGTGACCGGGGAGCTGTTTTTT. The chain combines TRBV6-5 with TRBJ2-2; D is unresolved. Germline V gives CDR1 MNHEY, CDR2 SVGAGI. The CDR3 spans 14 residues. V was clipped by 0 bases and J by 5 bases, with 7 bases between them.

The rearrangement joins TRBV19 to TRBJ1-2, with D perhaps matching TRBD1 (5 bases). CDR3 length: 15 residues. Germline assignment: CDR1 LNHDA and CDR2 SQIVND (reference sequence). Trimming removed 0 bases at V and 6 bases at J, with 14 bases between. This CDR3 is CASSIELLGVDGYTF. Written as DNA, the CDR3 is TGTGCCAGTAGTATAGAACTCCTGGGGGTTGATGGCTACACCTTC.

CDR3 region: CASSNTTGMEEQYF. CDR3 bases: TGTGCCAGCAGCAATACAACAGGGATGGAGGAGCAGTACTTC. This chain joins TRBV7-6 and TRBJ2-7, with D possibly matching TRBD1 (6 bases). The CDR3 is made up of 14 amino acids. CDR1 SGHVS and CDR2 FNYEAQ come from the germline V gene. V lost 5 bases and J 7 bases, leaving 18 bases between the germline ends.

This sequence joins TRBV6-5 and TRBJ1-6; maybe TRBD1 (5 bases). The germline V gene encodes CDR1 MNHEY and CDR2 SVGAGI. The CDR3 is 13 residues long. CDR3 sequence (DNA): TGTGCTTCCGGGTCAGGGACGGCTTCACCCCTCCACTTT. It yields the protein CASGSGTASPLHF.

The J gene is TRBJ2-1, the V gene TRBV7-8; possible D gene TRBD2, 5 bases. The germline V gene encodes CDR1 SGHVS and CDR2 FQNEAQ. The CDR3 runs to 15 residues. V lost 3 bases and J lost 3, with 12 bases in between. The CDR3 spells CASSFRGSIYNEQFF. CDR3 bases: TGTGCCAGCAGCTTCCGGGGTAGTATCTACAATGAGCAGTTCTTC.

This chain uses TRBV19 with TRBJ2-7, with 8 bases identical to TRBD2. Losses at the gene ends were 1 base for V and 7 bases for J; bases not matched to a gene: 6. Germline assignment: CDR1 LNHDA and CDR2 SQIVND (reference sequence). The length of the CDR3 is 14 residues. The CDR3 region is CASSIAGGPGEQYF. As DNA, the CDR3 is TGTGCCAGTAGTATAGCGGGAGGGCCGGGGGAGCAGTACTTC. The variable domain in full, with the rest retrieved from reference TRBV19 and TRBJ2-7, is DGGITQSPKYLFRKEGQNVTLSCEQNLNHDAMYWYRQDPGQGLRLIYYSQIVNDFQKGDIAEGYSVSREKKESFPLTVTSAQKNPTAFYLCASSIAGGPGEQYFGPGTRLTVT.

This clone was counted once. The CDR3 protein is CASSRVGELAGYIGEQYF. For the CDR3, the DNA is TGTGCCAGCAGCCGCGTAGGGGAACTAGCGGGATATATAGGCGAGCAGTACTTC. The genes are TRBV9 and TRBJ2-5; 10 bases agree with TRBD2. The J call is uncertain, as TRBJ2-7 better fits the DNA end. CDR1 is SGDLS, CDR2 YYNGEE, per germline. There are 18 residues in the CDR3.

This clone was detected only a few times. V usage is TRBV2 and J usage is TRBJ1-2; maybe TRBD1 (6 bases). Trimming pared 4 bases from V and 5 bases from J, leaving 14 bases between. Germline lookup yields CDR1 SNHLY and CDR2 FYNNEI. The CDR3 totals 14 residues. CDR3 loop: CASSGGAGEYGYTF. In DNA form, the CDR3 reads TGTGCCAGCAGTGGTGGGGCAGGGGAATATGGCTACACCTTC.

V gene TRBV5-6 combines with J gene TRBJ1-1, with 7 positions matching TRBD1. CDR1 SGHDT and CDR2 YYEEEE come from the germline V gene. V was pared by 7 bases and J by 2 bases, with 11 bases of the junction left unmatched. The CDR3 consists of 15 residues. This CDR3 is CASWDSLNQNTEAFF. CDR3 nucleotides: TGTGCCAGCTGGGACAGCCTCAATCAAAACACTGAAGCTTTCTTT. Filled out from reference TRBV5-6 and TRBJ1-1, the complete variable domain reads DAGVTQSPTHLIKTRGQQVTLRCSPKSGHDTVSWYQQALGQGPQFIFQYYEEEERQRGNFPDRFSGHQFPNYSSELNVNALLLGDSALYLCASWDSLNQNTEAFFGQGTRLTVV.

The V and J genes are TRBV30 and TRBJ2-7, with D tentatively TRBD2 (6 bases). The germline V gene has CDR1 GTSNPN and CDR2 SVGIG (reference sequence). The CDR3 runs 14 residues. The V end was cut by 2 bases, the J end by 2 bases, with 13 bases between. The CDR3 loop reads CAWSRNSGTYEQYF. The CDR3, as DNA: TGTGCCTGGAGTCGGAATAGCGGAACCTACGAGCAGTACTTC.

The CDR3 sequence is CASSVEGFLAPHYF. The DNA for the CDR3 is TGTGCCAGCAGCGTAGAGGGGTTCCTCGCCCCCCATTATTTT. J is TRBJ2-3 and V is TRBV9; perhaps TRBD1 as D (5 bases). The V end was cut by 0 bases, the J end by 15 bases, with 20 bases between. This CDR3 is 14 amino acids long. Germline-derived CDR1 and CDR2 are SGDLS and YYNGEE. Full variable domain (remainder filled in from reference TRBV9 and TRBJ2-3): DSGVTQTPKHLITATGQRVTLRCSPRSGDLSVYWYQQSLDQGLQFLIQYYNGEERAKGNILERFSAQQFPDLHSELNLSSLELGDSALYFCASSVEGFLAPHYFGPGTRLTVL.

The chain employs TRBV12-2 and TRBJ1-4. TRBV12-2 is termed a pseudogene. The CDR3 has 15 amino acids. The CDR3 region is CASRCKGSANEKLFF. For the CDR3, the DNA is TGTGCAAGTCGCTGCAAAGGGTCGGCTAATGAAAAACTGTTTTTT.